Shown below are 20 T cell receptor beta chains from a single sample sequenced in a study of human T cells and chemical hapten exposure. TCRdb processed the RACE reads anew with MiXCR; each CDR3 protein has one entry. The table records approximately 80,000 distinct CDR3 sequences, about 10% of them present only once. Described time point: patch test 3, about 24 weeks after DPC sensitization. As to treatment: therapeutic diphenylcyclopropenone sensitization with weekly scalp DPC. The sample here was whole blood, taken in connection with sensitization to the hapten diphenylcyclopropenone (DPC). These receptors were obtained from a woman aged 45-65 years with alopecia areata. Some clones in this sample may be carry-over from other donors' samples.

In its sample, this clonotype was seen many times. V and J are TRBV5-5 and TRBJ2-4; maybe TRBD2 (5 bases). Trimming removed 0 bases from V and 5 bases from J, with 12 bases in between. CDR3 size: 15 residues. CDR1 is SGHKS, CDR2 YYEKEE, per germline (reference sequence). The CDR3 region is CASSLDRGWQNIQYF. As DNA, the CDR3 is TGTGCCAGCAGCTTGGACAGAGGGTGGCAAAACATTCAGTACTTC. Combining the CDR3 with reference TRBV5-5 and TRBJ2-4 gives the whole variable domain DAGVTQSPTHLIKTRGQQVTLRCSPISGHKSVSWYQQVLGQGPQFIFQYYEKEERGRGNFPDRFSARQFPNYSSELNVNALLLGDSALYLCASSLDRGWQNIQYFGAGTRLSVL.

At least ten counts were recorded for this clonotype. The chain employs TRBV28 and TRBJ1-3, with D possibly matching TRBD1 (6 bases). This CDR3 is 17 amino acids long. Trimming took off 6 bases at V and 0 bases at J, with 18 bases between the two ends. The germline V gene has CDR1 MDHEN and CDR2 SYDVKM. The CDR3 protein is CASSPLGGLSSGNTIYF. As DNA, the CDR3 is TGTGCCAGCAGCCCCTTGGGGGGGCTAAGCTCTGGAAACACCATATATTTT.

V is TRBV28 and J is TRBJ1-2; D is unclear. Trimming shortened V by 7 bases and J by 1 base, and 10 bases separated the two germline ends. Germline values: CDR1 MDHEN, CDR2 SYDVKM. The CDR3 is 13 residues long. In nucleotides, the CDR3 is TGTGCCAGCACCTTCGGGGTTAACTATGGCTACACCTTC. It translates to CASTFGVNYGYTF.

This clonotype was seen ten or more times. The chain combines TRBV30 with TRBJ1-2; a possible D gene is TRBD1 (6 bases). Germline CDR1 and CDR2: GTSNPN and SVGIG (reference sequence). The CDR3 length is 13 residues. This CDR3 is CALRGGVSTGYTF. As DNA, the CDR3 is TGTGCTCTACGAGGGGGGGTATCGACCGGCTACACCTTC. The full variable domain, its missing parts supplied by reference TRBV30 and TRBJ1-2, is SQTIHQWPATLVQPVGSPLSLECTVEGTSNPNLYWYRQAAGRGLQLLFYSVGIGQISSEVPQNLSASRPQDRQFILSSKKLLLSDSGFYLCALRGGVSTGYTFGSGTRLTVV.

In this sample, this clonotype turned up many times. The CDR3: CASRGSSYEQYF. CDR3 sequence (DNA): TGTGCCAGCAGGGGGAGCTCCTACGAGCAGTACTTC. The chain carries TRBV28 and TRBJ2-7; tentative D call: TRBD2 (5 bases). Germline V CDR1 and CDR2: MDHEN, SYDVKM. The CDR3 runs to 12 residues. V was pared by 6 bases and J by 0 bases, with 6 bases between.

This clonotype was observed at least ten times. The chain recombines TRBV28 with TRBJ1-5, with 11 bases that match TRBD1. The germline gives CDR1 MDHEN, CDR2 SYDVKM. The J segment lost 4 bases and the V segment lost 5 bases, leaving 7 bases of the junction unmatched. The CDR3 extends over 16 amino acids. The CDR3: CASSPGTGGRNQPQHF. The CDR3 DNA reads TGTGCCAGCAGTCCCGGGACAGGGGGAAGGAATCAGCCCCAGCATTTT.

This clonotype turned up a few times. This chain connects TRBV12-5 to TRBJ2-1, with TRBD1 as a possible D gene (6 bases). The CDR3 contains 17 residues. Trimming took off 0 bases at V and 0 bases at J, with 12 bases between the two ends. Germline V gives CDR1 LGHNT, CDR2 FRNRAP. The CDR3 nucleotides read TGTGCTAGTGGTTTGGTAGAGGGGGATAGCTCCTACAATGAGCAGTTCTTC. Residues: CASGLVEGDSSYNEQFF.

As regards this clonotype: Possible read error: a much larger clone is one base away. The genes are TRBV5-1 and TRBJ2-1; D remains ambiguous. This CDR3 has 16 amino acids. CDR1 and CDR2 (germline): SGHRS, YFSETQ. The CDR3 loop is CTSSPPGISSYNEQFF. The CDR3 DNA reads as TGCACCAGCAGCCCCCCAGGAATCAGCTCCTACAATGAGCAGTTCTTC.

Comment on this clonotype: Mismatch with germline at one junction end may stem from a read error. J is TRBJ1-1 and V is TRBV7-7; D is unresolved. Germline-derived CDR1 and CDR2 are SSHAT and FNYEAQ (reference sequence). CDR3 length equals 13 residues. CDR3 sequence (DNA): TGTGCTAGCAGCCAGACGAGGAACACTGAAGCTTTCTTT. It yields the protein CASSQTRNTEAFF.

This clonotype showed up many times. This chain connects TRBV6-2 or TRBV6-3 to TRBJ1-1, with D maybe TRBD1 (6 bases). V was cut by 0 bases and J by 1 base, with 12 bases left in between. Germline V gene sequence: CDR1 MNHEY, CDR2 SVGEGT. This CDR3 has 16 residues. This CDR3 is CASSYSGAPPNTEAFF. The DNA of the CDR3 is TGTGCCAGCAGTTACTCGGGGGCGCCCCCGAACACTGAAGCTTTCTTT.

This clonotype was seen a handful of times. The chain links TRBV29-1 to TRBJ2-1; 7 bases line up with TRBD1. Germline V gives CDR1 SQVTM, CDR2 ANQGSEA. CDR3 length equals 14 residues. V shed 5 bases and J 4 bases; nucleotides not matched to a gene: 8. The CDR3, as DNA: TGCAGCGTTATTCGGACAGGCGTTTACAATGAGCAGTTCTTC. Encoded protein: CSVIRTGVYNEQFF.

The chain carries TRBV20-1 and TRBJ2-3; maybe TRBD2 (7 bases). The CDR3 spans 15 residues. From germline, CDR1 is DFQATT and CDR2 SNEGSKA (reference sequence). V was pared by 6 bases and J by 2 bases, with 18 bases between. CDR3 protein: CSAPERGGPTDTQYF. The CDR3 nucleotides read TGCAGTGCCCCAGAGCGCGGGGGCCCCACAGATACGCAGTATTTT.

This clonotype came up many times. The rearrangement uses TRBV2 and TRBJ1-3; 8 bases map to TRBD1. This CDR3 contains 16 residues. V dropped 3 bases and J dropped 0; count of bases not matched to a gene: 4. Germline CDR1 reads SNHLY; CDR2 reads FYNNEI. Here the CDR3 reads CASSETGAFSGNTIYF. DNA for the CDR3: TGTGCCAGCAGTGAGACAGGGGCGTTCTCTGGAAACACCATATATTTT. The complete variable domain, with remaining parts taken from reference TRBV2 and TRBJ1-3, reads EPEVTQTPSHQVTQMGQEVILRCVPISNHLYFYWYRQILGQKVEFLVSFYNNEISEKSEIFDDQFSVERPDGSNFTLKIRSTKLEDSAMYFCASSETGAFSGNTIYFGEGSWLTVV.

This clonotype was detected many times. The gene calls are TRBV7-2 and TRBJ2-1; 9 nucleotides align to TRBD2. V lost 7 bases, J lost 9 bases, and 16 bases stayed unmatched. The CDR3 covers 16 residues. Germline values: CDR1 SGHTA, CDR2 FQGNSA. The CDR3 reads CASNPRGLAARTEQFF. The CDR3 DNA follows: TGTGCCAGCAACCCGAGGGGACTAGCAGCCAGGACTGAGCAGTTCTTC. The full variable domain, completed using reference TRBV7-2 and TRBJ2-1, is GAGVSQSPSNKVTEKGKDVELRCDPISGHTALYWYRQSLGQGLEFLIYFQGNSAPDKSGLPSDRFSAERTGGSVSTLTIQRTQQEDSAVYLCASNPRGLAARTEQFFGPGTRLTVL.

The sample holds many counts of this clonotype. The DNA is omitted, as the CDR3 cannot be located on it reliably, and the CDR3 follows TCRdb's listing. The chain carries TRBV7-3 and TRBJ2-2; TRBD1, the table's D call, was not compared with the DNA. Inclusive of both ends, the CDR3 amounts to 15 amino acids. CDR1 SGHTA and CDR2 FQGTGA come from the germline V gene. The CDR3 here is CASRTTGSAPGSCFF.

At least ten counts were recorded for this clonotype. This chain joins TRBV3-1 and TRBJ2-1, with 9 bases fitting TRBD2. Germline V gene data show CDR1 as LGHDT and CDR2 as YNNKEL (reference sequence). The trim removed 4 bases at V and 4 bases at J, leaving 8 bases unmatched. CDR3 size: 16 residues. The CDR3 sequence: CASSPRASGKYNEQFF. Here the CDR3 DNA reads TGTGCCAGCAGCCCCCGGGCTAGCGGGAAATACAATGAGCAGTTCTTC.

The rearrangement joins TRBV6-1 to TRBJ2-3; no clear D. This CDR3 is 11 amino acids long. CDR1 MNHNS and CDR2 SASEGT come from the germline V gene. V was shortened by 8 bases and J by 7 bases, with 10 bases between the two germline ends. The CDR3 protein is CASRISYTQYF. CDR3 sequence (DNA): TGTGCCAGCCGAATTTCCTATACGCAGTATTTT.

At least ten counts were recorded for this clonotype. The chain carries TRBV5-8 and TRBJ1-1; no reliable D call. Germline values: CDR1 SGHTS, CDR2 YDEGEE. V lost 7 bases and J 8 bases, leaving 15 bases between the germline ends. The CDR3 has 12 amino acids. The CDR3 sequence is CASLPTAREAFF. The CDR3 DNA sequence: TGTGCCAGCCTTCCCACAGCGCGGGAAGCTTTCTTT. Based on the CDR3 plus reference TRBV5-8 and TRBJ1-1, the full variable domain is EAGVTQSPTHLIKTRGQQATLRCSPISGHTSVYWYQQALGLGLQFLLWYDEGEERNRGNFPPRFSGRQFPNYSSELNVNALELEDSALYLCASLPTAREAFFGQGTRLTVV.

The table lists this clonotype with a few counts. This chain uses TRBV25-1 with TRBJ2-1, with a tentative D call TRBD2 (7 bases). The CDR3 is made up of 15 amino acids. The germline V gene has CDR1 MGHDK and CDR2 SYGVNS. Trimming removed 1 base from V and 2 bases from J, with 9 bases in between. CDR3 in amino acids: CASSELGGPYNEQFF. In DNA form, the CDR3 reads TGTGCCAGCAGTGAATTGGGGGGGCCCTACAATGAGCAGTTCTTC.

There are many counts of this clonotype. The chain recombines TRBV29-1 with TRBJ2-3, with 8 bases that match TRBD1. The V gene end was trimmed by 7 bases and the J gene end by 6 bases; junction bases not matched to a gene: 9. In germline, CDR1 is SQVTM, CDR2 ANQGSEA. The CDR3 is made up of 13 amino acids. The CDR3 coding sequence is TGCAGCGCCAGGAGCCGGACAGGGGATACGCAGTATTTT. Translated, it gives CSARSRTGDTQYF.